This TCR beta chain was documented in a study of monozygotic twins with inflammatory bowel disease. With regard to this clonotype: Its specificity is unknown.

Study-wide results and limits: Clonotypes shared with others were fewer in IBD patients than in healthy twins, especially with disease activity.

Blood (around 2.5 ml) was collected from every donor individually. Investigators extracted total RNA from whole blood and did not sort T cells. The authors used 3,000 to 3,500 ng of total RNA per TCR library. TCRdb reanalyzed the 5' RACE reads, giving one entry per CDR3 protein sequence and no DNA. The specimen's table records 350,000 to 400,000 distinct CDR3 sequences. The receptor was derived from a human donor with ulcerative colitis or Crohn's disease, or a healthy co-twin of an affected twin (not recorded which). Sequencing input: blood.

This CDR3 is CASSLENRGETQYF. V gene TRBV5-1 combines with J gene TRBJ2-5; TCRdb's assignment of TRBD1 cannot be checked, as there is no DNA. Germline V CDR1 and CDR2: SGHRS, YFSETQ. This CDR3 has 14 amino acids.